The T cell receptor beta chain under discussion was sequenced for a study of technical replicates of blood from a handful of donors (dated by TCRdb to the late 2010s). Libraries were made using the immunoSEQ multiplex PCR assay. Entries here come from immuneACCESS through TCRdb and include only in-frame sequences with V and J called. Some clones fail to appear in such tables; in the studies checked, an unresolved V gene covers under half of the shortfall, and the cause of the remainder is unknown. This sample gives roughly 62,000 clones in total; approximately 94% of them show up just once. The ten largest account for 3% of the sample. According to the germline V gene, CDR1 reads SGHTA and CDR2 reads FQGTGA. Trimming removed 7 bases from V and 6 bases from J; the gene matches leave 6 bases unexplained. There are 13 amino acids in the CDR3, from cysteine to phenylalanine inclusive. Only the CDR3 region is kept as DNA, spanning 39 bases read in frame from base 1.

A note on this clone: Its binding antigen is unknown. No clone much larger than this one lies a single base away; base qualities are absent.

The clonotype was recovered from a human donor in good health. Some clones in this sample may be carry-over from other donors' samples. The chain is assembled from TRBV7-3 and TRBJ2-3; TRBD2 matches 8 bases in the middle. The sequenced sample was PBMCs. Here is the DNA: TGTGCCAGCACTAGCGGGCCAGAGGATACGCAGTATTTT. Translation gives CASTSGPEDTQYF.